This TCR beta chain appears in the sequencing data of a study of T-cell reconstitution after alpha-beta-depleted transplantation in children. The study's findings and limits: Newly made T cells mostly supplied T-cell counts and diversity one year after transplant.

This clonotype has a count of ten or more. Its cognate antigen is unknown. The V end lost 7 bases, the J end lost 4 bases, and 11 bases lay between the germline ends. This CDR3 has 12 amino acids. Germline lookup yields CDR1 SQVTM and CDR2 ANQGSEA. Using unique molecular identifiers, the investigators prepared the TCRbeta library. One entry per CDR3 protein results from TCRdb running MiXCR on the PCR reads. The table records over 200,000 distinct CDR3 sequences, approximately 10% of them present only once. This clonotype was sampled from a child less than two years old with acute myeloid leukemia, due to receive a stem cell transplant. This specimen was PBMCs, taken before TCRalphabeta/CD19-depleted stem cell transplant. The chain is built from TRBV29-1 and TRBJ1-5; D call uncertain. CDR3 sequence: CSATDGNQPQHF. CDR3 nucleotide sequence: TGCAGCGCTACGGACGGGAATCAGCCCCAGCATTTT.